Shown below are 28 T cell receptor beta chains from a single sample sequenced in a study of CXCR3-negative and CXCR3-positive naive CD8 T cells. Through 5' RACE with UMI labels, the TRB cDNA libraries were prepared. Using the 5' RACE reads, TCRdb records one entry per CDR3 protein without DNA. This sample contains roughly 89,000 distinct CDR3 sequences. The sequenced sample consisted of naive CXCR3- CD8+ T cells from blood. This sample's subset: CD45RO-CCR7+CD27+CD95- naive CD8+ T cells lacking CXCR3 (TNR3-). These TCRs come from a human donor in good health. Some clones in this sample may be carry-over from other donors' samples.

The chain recombines TRBV5-6 with TRBJ2-7; TCRdb outputs TRBD1, but without DNA this stays unchecked. CDR1 is SGHDT and CDR2 is YYEEEE in the germline V gene. The CDR3 has 14 residues. CDR3 loop: CASSFGQGYYEQYF.

The genes are TRBV4-3 and TRBJ2-5; TCRdb names TRBD1, which stays unverified in the absence of DNA. Germline V gene data show CDR1 as LGHNA and CDR2 as YSLEER. The CDR3 is made up of 15 amino acids. The CDR3 protein is CASSQHPTGRETQYF.

The genes are TRBV28 and TRBJ2-7; absent DNA, TCRdb's TRBD1 call cannot be checked. Germline assignment: CDR1 MDHEN and CDR2 SYDVKM. The CDR3 is made up of 14 amino acids. This CDR3 is CASSPANDPPEQYF.

The chain recombines TRBV28 with TRBJ2-7; TCRdb proposes TRBD2, but this gene call is untestable without DNA. Per the germline V gene, CDR1 is MDHEN and CDR2 is SYDVKM. The CDR3 loop spans 16 amino acids. The CDR3 loop reads CASSPRLAGGAGEQYF.

The genes are TRBV7-2 and TRBJ2-7; TCRdb returns TRBD2, unconfirmable since there is no DNA. Germline V gene data show CDR1 as SGHTA and CDR2 as FQGNSA. This CDR3 comprises 14 residues. This chain's CDR3 is CASSSSLRAFEQYF.

The rearrangement joins TRBV7-2 to TRBJ2-1; checking the TCRdb D call of TRBD1 is not possible without DNA. Looked up from germline, CDR1 is SGHTA and CDR2 is FQGNSA. This CDR3 has 16 residues. CDR3 loop: CASSVGAGGPYNEQFF.

The gene calls are TRBV7-8 and TRBJ2-7; TCRdb selects TRBD2, and the lack of DNA leaves this call unchecked. The CDR3 is made up of 14 amino acids. Germline CDR1 is SGHVS and CDR2 is FQNEAQ. CDR3 sequence: CASSLEGEKYEQYF.

The V gene is TRBV27, the J gene TRBJ2-1; TCRdb's D call of TRBD1 is untestable without DNA. The CDR3 contains 14 residues. Germline assignment: CDR1 MNHEY and CDR2 SMNVEV (reference sequence). This CDR3 is CASSVAGHLQEQFF.

V and J are TRBV28 and TRBJ2-2; TCRdb selects TRBD1, and the lack of DNA leaves this call unchecked. CDR3 length: 14 residues. CDR1 is MDHEN, CDR2 SYDVKM, per germline. CDR3 amino acids: CASSHQGRAGELFF. Together with reference TRBV28 and TRBJ2-2, the CDR3 gives the full variable domain: DVKVTQSSRYLVKRTGEKVFLECVQDMDHENMFWYRQDPGLGLRLIYFSYDVKMKEKGDIPEGYSVSREKKERFSLILESASTNQTSMYLCASSHQGRAGELFFGEGSRLTVL.

The J gene is TRBJ2-1, the V gene TRBV5-6; checking the TCRdb D call of TRBD1 is not possible without DNA. The CDR3 is 13 amino acids. Germline CDR1 and CDR2: SGHDT and YYEEEE. The CDR3 is CASKSGTVNEQFF.

The genes are TRBV6-5 and TRBJ1-6; with no DNA, the TCRdb D assignment of TRBD1 cannot be verified. The CDR3 sequence is 17 residues long. Germline values: CDR1 MNHEY, CDR2 SVGAGI. This CDR3 reads CASSYSGTPYRDSPLHF.

The genes are TRBV7-9 and TRBJ2-3; the D call of TRBD1 rests on TCRdb alone, since no DNA is present to check it. Germline assignment: CDR1 SEHNR and CDR2 FQNEAQ (reference sequence). The CDR3 sequence is 16 residues long. The CDR3 protein is CASSPWAGLTEDTQYF.

The rearrangement joins TRBV5-1 to TRBJ2-1. The CDR3 length is 12 residues. CDR1 and CDR2 (germline): SGHRS, YFSETQ. The CDR3 loop is CASSLNQNEQFF.

The chain recombines TRBV7-3 with TRBJ2-2; checking the TCRdb D call of TRBD1 is not possible without DNA. Germline V lookup: CDR1 SGHTA, CDR2 FQGTGA. The CDR3 has 15 residues. CDR3 sequence reads: CASSTRGGNTGELFF.

The V gene is TRBV25-1, the J gene TRBJ1-6; as DNA is missing, the TRBD1 call by TCRdb cannot be tested. Germline CDR1 MGHDK, CDR2 SYGVNS. The CDR3 length is 15 residues. CDR3 residues: CASSEAGDLRSPLHF. Complete variable domain (other parts from reference TRBV25-1 and TRBJ1-6): EADIYQTPRYLVIGTGKKITLECSQTMGHDKMYWYQQDPGMELHLIHYSYGVNSTEKGDLSSESTVSRIRTEHFPLTLESARPSHTSQYLCASSEAGDLRSPLHFGNGTRLTVT.

The V gene is TRBV11-2, the J gene TRBJ2-1. CDR1 and CDR2 from the germline V gene are SGHAT and FQNNGV. This CDR3 region has 16 residues. Here the CDR3 reads CASSLTSGVSYNEQFF.

The chain joins TRBV13 to TRBJ2-1; there is no DNA to check the TCRdb D call of TRBD1. The CDR3 consists of 14 residues. Germline CDR1 is PRHDT and CDR2 is FYEKMQ (reference sequence). The CDR3 reads CASSPLGPADEQFF.

The CDR3 is CASSPGLAGASTDTQYF. The chain couples TRBV7-3 to TRBJ2-3; TCRdb's D call, TRBD2, is unchecked because there is no DNA. The CDR3 length is 17 residues. Germline V gene sequence: CDR1 SGHTA, CDR2 FQGTGA.

CDR3 residues: CASSLERMNTEAFF. V and J are TRBV5-5 and TRBJ1-1. The CDR3 has 14 residues. Germline V lookup: CDR1 SGHKS, CDR2 YYEKEE (reference sequence).

The V gene is TRBV11-2, the J gene TRBJ2-7; TCRdb lists TRBD1, though no DNA is available to test this call. Looked up from germline, CDR1 is SGHAT and CDR2 is FQNNGV. The CDR3 sequence is 15 residues long. The CDR3 sequence: CASSLFTGQGYEQYF. Supplemented by reference TRBV11-2 and TRBJ2-7, the full variable domain reads EAGVAQSPRYKIIEKRQSVAFWCNPISGHATLYWYQQILGQGPKLLIQFQNNGVVDDSQLPKDRFSAERLKGVDSTLKIQPAKLEDSAVYLCASSLFTGQGYEQYFGPGTRLTVT.

V and J are TRBV29-1 and TRBJ1-4; TCRdb calls TRBD1, which cannot be checked without DNA. The germline gives CDR1 SQVTM, CDR2 ANQGSEA. The CDR3 totals 13 residues. The CDR3 loop is CSVDPGLNEKLFF.

This chain joins TRBV7-2 and TRBJ1-5. CDR1 SGHTA and CDR2 FQGNSA come from the germline V gene. The CDR3 has 13 residues. CDR3 residues: CASSYNTNQPQHF.

The rearrangement uses TRBV5-1 and TRBJ2-1; with no DNA, the TCRdb D assignment of TRBD2 cannot be verified. CDR3 length equals 17 residues. Germline assignment: CDR1 SGHRS and CDR2 YFSETQ. CDR3 amino acids: CASSETTGTGPYNEQFF.

The chain is built from TRBV9 and TRBJ2-1; TCRdb returns TRBD2, unconfirmable since there is no DNA. The CDR3 length is 18 residues. Per germline, CDR1 SGDLS and CDR2 YYNGEE. CDR3 loop: CASSVSLREGLHPNEQFF.

The V gene is TRBV29-1, the J gene TRBJ2-1; lacking DNA, the TRBD2 call made by TCRdb goes unchecked. The CDR3 covers 14 residues. Germline assignment: CDR1 SQVTM and CDR2 ANQGSEA. CDR3 loop: CSVEGTHYDNEQFF.

J is TRBJ2-3 and V is TRBV7-6; the TCRdb D gene call, TRBD2, has no DNA to confirm it. Germline CDR1 SGHVS, CDR2 FNYEAQ. The CDR3 consists of 15 residues. CDR3: CASSRAAGEGDTQYF.

CDR3 residues: CASSPGRTNTEAFF. The chain combines TRBV7-6 with TRBJ1-1; lacking DNA, the TRBD1 call made by TCRdb goes unchecked. The CDR3 is made up of 14 amino acids. CDR1 SGHVS and CDR2 FNYEAQ come from the germline V gene.

This sequence joins TRBV7-8 and TRBJ2-5. The CDR3 consists of 15 residues. Germline values: CDR1 SGHVS, CDR2 FQNEAQ. CDR3 region: CASSLRTRYQETQYF.